This note documents a single TCR beta chain sequence. Using RNA transcripts as the source, TCR beta CDR3 regions were amplified. HTBI primers were used for first-round RT-PCR of the TCR CDR3. Via MiXCR, TCRdb re-called the multiplex PCR reads, giving one row per CDR3 protein. The sample yields approximately 330,000 distinct CDR3 sequences, roughly a fifth seen once. This sample is part of a study of T cells in Graves' hyperthyroidism and ophthalmopathy. Germline V CDR1 and CDR2: LGHDT, YNNKEL (reference sequence). The CDR3 spans 16 residues. Trimming stripped 0 bases from V and 0 bases from J, with 9 bases between.

Sequences were obtained from blood. The chain recombines TRBV3-1 with TRBJ1-3; TRBD1 might be the D (5 bases). This receptor was obtained from a woman between 45 and 60 years old with Graves' hyperthyroidism. The CDR3 nucleotides are TGTGCCAGCAGCCAAGAAGGGGCCCCCTCTGGAAACACCATATATTTT. This encodes CASSQEGAPSGNTIYF. The full variable domain, its missing parts supplied by reference TRBV3-1 and TRBJ1-3, is DTAVSQTPKYLVTQMGNDKSIKCEQNLGHDTMYWYKQDSKKFLKIMFSYNNKELIINETVPNRFSPKSPDKAHLNLHINSLELGDSAVYFCASSQEGAPSGNTIYFGEGSWLTVV.